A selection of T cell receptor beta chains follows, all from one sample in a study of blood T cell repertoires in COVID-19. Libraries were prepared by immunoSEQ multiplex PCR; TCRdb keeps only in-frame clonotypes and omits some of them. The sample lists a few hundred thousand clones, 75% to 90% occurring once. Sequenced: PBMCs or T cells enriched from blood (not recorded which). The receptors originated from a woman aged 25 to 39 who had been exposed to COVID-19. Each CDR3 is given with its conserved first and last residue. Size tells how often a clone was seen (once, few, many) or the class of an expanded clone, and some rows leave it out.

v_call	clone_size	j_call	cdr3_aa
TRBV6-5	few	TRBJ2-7	CASSTRGQRYEQYF
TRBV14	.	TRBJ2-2	CASSQGMRYTGELFF
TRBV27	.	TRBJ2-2	CASSLRQGSGELFF
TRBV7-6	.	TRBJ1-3	CASSLGTAASGNTIYF
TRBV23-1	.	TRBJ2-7	CASRETGTVREQYF
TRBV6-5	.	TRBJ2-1	CASSYWTGGRGEQFF
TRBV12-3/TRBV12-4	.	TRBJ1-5	CASRIPNQPQHF
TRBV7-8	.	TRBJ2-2	CASSPQGARTGELFF
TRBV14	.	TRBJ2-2	CASSQVVGTGDTAGELFF
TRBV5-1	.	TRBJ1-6	CASQTGYNSPLHF
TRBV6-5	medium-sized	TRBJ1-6	CASSYGGALNSPLHF
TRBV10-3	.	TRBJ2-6	CAMTAGTAISGANVLTF
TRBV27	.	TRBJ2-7	CASSLSRPGDLGYEQYF
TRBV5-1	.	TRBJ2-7	CASSLASGTGSYEQYF
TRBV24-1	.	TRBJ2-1	CATSDRSINEQFF
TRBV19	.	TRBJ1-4	CASGQGSTNEKLFF
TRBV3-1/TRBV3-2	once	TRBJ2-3	CASSHLGLVHNTQYF
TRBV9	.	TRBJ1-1	CASSGGGGTEAFF
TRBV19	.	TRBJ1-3	CASSMEGRNTIYF
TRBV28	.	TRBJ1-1	CASSLSPRTGGTEAFF
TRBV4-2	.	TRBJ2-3	CASSQDPSVGGLTDTQYF
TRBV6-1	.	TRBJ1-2	CASSEAPDREYGYTF
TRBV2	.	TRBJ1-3	CASAAGMKSSGNTIYF
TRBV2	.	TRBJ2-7	CASSEGWGRSSYEQYF
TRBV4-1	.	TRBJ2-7	CASSQELLGDRPYEQYF
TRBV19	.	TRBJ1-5	CASSLGQGRQPQHF
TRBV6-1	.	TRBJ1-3	CASSEQGSSGNTIYF
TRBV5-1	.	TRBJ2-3	CASSVGTATDTQYF
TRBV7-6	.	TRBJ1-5	CASSLLVGRDQPQHF
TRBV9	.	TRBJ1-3	CASSVEGGGNTIYF
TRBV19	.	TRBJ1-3	CASSAGRRVSGNTIYF
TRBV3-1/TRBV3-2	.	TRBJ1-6	CASTPRAPGNSPLHF
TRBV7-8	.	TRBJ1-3	CASSRGISGNTIYF
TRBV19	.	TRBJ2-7	CASSIVAGPHEQYF
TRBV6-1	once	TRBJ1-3	CASSARTGGSGNTIYF
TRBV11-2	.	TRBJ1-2	CASSLGWPGGGYTF
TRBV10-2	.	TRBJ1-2	CASRRTGGDYGYTF
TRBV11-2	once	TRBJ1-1	CASSPGPGTGDTEAFF
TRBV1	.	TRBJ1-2	CTSSERTGCNGYTF
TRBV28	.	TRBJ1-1	CASRATGFTEAFF
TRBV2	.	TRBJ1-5	CASKGGGSSNQPQHF
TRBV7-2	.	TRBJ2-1	CASSLAWAYNEQFF
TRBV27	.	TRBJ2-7	CASSLLGTGVHEQYF
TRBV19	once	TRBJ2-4	CASRAGRGAKNIQYF
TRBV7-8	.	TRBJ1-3	CASSLAGGGHTIYF
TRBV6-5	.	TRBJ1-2	CASSYSTGNGYTF
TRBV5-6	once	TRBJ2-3	CASSFWLQGASTDTQYF
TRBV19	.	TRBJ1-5	CASRGRPYSNQPQHF
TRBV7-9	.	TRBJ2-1	CASSPYRQGNEQFF
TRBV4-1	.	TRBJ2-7	CASSQGTGDPYEQYF
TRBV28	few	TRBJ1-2	CASTSGQGRSYGYTF
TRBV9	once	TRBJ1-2	CASSVRGGGSNYGYTF
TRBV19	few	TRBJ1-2	CASSRAGTGDVNGYTF